These 27 T cell receptor beta chains were sequenced from one sample in a study of identical twins. TCRdb redid the calling of the 5' RACE reads with MiXCR, one entry per CDR3 protein. The repertoire has approximately 1.8 million distinct CDR3 sequences, around a third of them found once; the top ten carry less than 0.35%. The source material was cord blood. These receptors were taken from a newborn girl in good health.

This clonotype appeared a few times. V and J are TRBV6-5 and TRBJ1-1, with 9 bases fitting TRBD1. Germline V gene sequence: CDR1 MNHEY, CDR2 SVGAGI. The CDR3 loop spans 16 amino acids. The V and J ends lost 5 bases and 4 bases, in that order; junction bases with no gene match: 11. The CDR3 is CASSLGTGNFGTEAFF. DNA of the CDR3: TGTGCCAGCAGTCTCGGGACAGGGAATTTCGGCACTGAAGCTTTCTTT.

The J gene is TRBJ2-1, the V gene TRBV4-1; D is ambiguous. The DNA end is a closer match to TRBJ2-7, so the J assignment may be wrong. Germline V gene lookup returns CDR1 MGHRA and CDR2 YSYEKL. The CDR3 spans 16 residues. The CDR3 reads CASSPRLPSSYNEQYF. As DNA, the CDR3 is TGCGCCAGCAGCCCAAGACTCCCGAGCTCCTACAATGAGCAGTACTTC.

There are a few counts of this clonotype. The chain recombines TRBV3-1 with TRBJ1-3; D not resolved. The germline V and J ends were trimmed by 6 bases and 1 base, with 10 bases remaining between them. The CDR3 extends over 14 amino acids. Germline values: CDR1 LGHDT, CDR2 YNNKEL (reference sequence). The CDR3 DNA is TGTGCCAGCAGTCCCAGCAGATCTGGAAACACCATATATTTT. It is translated as CASSPSRSGNTIYF.

The genes are TRBV7-9 and TRBJ2-1; D is undetermined. This CDR3 has 13 residues. Per the germline V gene, CDR1 is SEHNR and CDR2 is FQNEAQ (reference sequence). Trimming stripped 2 bases from V and 10 bases from J, with 12 bases between. For the CDR3, the DNA is TGTGCCAGCAGCTTAAGGCGAGACACGGAGCAGTTCTTC. Translating gives CASSLRRDTEQFF.

This clonotype occurred a few times. This chain connects TRBV18 to TRBJ2-3, with no clear D. CDR1 KGHSH and CDR2 LQKENI come from the germline V gene. The CDR3 spans 14 residues. The V and J ends lost 6 bases and 1 base respectively, with 11 bases between them. The DNA of the CDR3 is TGTGCCAGCTCGGGAAGAACTGGCACAGATACGCAGTATTTT. The encoded protein is CASSGRTGTDTQYF.

This clonotype has a handful of counts. This chain joins TRBV6-1 and TRBJ2-5; TRBD1 matches 8 bases. The end of the DNA is better explained by TRBJ2-7, so the J call may be wrong. Germline values: CDR1 MNHNS, CDR2 SASEGT. The CDR3 consists of 15 residues. The CDR3 protein is CASSESGAGGLEQYF. CDR3 bases: TGTGCCAGCAGTGAATCTGGGGCAGGGGGCCTCGAGCAGTACTTC.

The chain has TRBV20-1 and TRBJ2-1, with a possible D match to TRBD1 (5 bases). The CDR3 extends over 12 amino acids. The V gene lost 6 bases and the J gene lost 5 bases, with 11 bases spanning the gap. Germline V gene lookup returns CDR1 DFQATT and CDR2 SNEGSKA (reference sequence). DNA of the CDR3: TGCAGTGCACCCACCAGGGACAATGAGCAGTTCTTC. It translates to CSAPTRDNEQFF.

Notes on this clonotype: One base away lies a much larger clone, so this may be a sequencing read error. The chain joins TRBV3-1 to TRBJ2-1; D unclear. With 0 bases removed from V and 10 bases from J, the gap between germline ends came to 16 bases. Germline V gene sequence: CDR1 LGHDT, CDR2 YNNKEL (reference sequence). The CDR3 length is 15 residues. Written as DNA, the CDR3 is TGTGCCAGCAGCCAAGATTTACCGGGCCCCTACGAGCAGTTCTTC. Protein: CASSQDLPGPYEQFF.

This clonotype was counted only a few times. This chain joins TRBV29-1 and TRBJ1-1, with 8 bases lining up with TRBD1. The CDR3 totals 11 residues. In germline, CDR1 is SQVTM, CDR2 ANQGSEA. The CDR3 here is CQGQVNTEAFF. DNA of the CDR3: TGCCAGGGACAGGTGAACACTGAAGCTTTCTTT.

This chain joins TRBV6-1 and TRBJ2-3; 9 nucleotides align to TRBD2. The CDR3 covers 16 residues. V trimming: 6 bases; J trimming: 3 bases; junction bases outside the gene matches: 10. Germline loops: CDR1 MNHNS, CDR2 SASEGT. The CDR3 sequence is CASRRGGAISTDTQYF. CDR3 nucleotides: TGTGCCAGCAGACGCGGGGGGGCCATTTCGACAGATACGCAGTATTTT.

The sample holds a few counts of this clonotype. This sequence joins TRBV7-9 and TRBJ1-4; TRBD1 matches at 9 bases. Trimming at V came to 5 bases and at J to 7 bases, leaving 11 bases not matched to a gene. The CDR3 length is 16 residues. The germline V gene encodes CDR1 SEHNR and CDR2 FQNEAQ (reference sequence). Here the CDR3 DNA reads TGTGCCAGCAGCATCAAAATACAGGGGGCAGGTGAAAAACTGTTTTTT. This translates into CASSIKIQGAGEKLFF.

The chain uses TRBV15 and TRBJ1-1; D gene unclear. Trimming shortened V by 0 bases and J by 4 bases, and 15 bases separated the two germline ends. The CDR3 runs 16 residues. Germline V lookup: CDR1 LNHNV, CDR2 YYDKDF (reference sequence). In DNA, the CDR3 is TGTGCCACCAGCAGAGATATGGCTAGAATGGGCACTGAAGCTTTCTTT. Protein sequence: CATSRDMARMGTEAFF.

The chain carries TRBV4-1 and TRBJ1-1, with D tentatively TRBD1 (6 bases). The length of the CDR3 is 18 residues. Germline CDR1 reads MGHRA; CDR2 reads YSYEKL. V lost 0 bases and J 1 base, leaving 18 bases between the germline ends. This chain's CDR3 is CASSQDLGVDRWNTEAFF. The CDR3 DNA reads as TGCGCCAGCAGCCAAGATCTTGGAGTTGACAGGTGGAACACTGAAGCTTTCTTT.

This clonotype was found many times. The gene calls are TRBV29-1 and TRBJ2-7; D possibly corresponds to TRBD2 (6 bases). Trimming stripped 4 bases from V and 2 bases from J, with 12 bases between. Germline CDR1 is SQVTM and CDR2 is ANQGSEA. There are 13 residues in the CDR3. The CDR3 region has the DNA TGCAGCGTTGGACGGGGGTTGACCTACGAGCAGTACTTC. Its translation: CSVGRGLTYEQYF.

This clonotype occurred a few times. The gene calls are TRBV20-1 and TRBJ1-5; D might be TRBD1 (6 bases). V gave up 2 bases and J gave up 4 bases, with 18 bases separating them. Germline V gene data show CDR1 as DFQATT and CDR2 as SNEGSKA (reference sequence). This CDR3 has 16 amino acids. The CDR3 DNA follows: TGCAGTGCTAGATGGTCGGCCGGACAGCTAAATCAGCCCCAGCATTTT. Protein sequence: CSARWSAGQLNQPQHF.

This clonotype turned up a few times. The V call is TRBV11-2, the J call TRBJ2-1; tentatively, D is TRBD1 (5 bases). From germline, CDR1 is SGHAT and CDR2 FQNNGV. The CDR3 is 16 amino acids. Between the trimmed V and J ends, which lost 1 base and 5 bases, there was a span of 15 bases. The CDR3 nucleotides are TGTGCCAGCAGCTTAGCAGGGATAGCTGCGGACAATGAGCAGTTCTTC. Encoded protein: CASSLAGIAADNEQFF.

The V and J genes are TRBV25-1 and TRBJ2-1; a weak D match, TRBD2 (7 bases). V was shortened by 5 bases and J by 13 bases, with 30 bases between the two germline ends. The CDR3 runs to 17 residues. Germline CDR1 reads MGHDK; CDR2 reads SYGVNS. In nucleotides, the CDR3 is TGTGCCAGCAGTCTAATAGACCCCGCGCGGGGGCAAGAGACCCAGTTCTTC. It is translated as CASSLIDPARGQETQFF.

The chain carries TRBV11-2 and TRBJ2-3, with D tentatively TRBD2 (6 bases). The CDR3 extends over 16 amino acids. The V and J ends lost 1 base and 7 bases respectively, with 18 bases between them. Germline-derived CDR1 and CDR2 are SGHAT and FQNNGV. CDR3 protein: CASSLVRGREVNTQYF. In DNA, the CDR3 is TGTGCCAGCAGCTTAGTCCGGGGCAGGGAGGTGAATACGCAGTATTTT.

The V call is TRBV18, the J call TRBJ2-1; D unclear. The CDR3 covers 14 residues. Per the germline V gene, CDR1 is KGHSH and CDR2 is LQKENI. Deletions cut 2 bases from V and 8 bases from J, with 13 bases between. CDR3 in DNA: TGTGCCAGCTCACCAAGGCAAAGGTACGATGAGCAGTTCTTC. It yields the protein CASSPRQRYDEQFF. Filled out from reference TRBV18 and TRBJ2-1, the complete variable domain reads NAGVMQNPRHLVRRRGQEARLRCSPMKGHSHVYWYRQLPEEGLKFMVYLQKENIIDESGMPKERFSAEFPKEGPSILRIQQVVRGDSAAYFCASSPRQRYDEQFFGPGTRLTVL.

This clonotype was counted at least ten times. The V gene is TRBV6-6, the J gene TRBJ2-5; 7 positions agree with TRBD2. The length of the CDR3 is 13 residues. Germline CDR1 MNHNY, CDR2 SVGAGI (reference sequence). The ends lost 6 bases at V and 5 bases at J; junction bases unmatched: 6. The CDR3 bases are TGTGCCAGCAGCCTACTAGCGCCGGAGACCCAGTACTTC. It translates to CASSLLAPETQYF.

This clonotype was seen only once. One end of the junction is discordant with germline, which a read error may explain. This chain joins TRBV20-1 and TRBJ2-1; perhaps TRBD2 as D (6 bases). The CDR3 totals 17 residues. The germline CDR1 and CDR2 sequences are DFQATT and SNEGSKA (reference sequence). CDR3 loop: CSARQPGLSLSYDEQFF. CDR3 in DNA: TGCAGTGCTAGACAACCGGGACTTTCTCTATCCTACGATGAGCAGTTCTTC.

The chain's CDR3 is CASSFQGGTSGANVLTF. CDR3 nucleotides: TGTGCCAGCAGCTTCCAGGGAGGGACCTCTGGGGCCAACGTCCTGACTTTC. The rearrangement joins TRBV11-2 to TRBJ2-6; 7 bases line up with TRBD2. The J segment lost 0 bases and the V segment lost 3 bases, leaving 5 bases of the junction unmatched. This CDR3 spans 17 amino acids. Per the germline V gene, CDR1 is SGHAT and CDR2 is FQNNGV.

The chain has TRBV5-1 and TRBJ2-3, with 11 bases that match TRBD2. There are 15 residues in the CDR3. The germline V gene has CDR1 SGHRS and CDR2 YFSETQ. The trim removed 1 base at V and 7 bases at J, leaving 5 bases unmatched. The CDR3 DNA is TGCGCCAGCAGCTTGACTAGCGGGAGTCTTAATACGCAGTATTTT. Its protein is CASSLTSGSLNTQYF.

The sample holds a few counts of this clonotype. The chain employs TRBV6-2 or TRBV6-3 and TRBJ2-6, with 9 bases lining up with TRBD1. The CDR3 sequence is 18 residues long. Unmatched junction bases numbered 9, after V lost 6 bases and J lost 0 bases. Germline V gene sequence: CDR1 MNHEY, CDR2 SVGEGT. Here the CDR3 DNA reads TGTGCCAGCAGGCTCCGGGACAGGGTATTCTCTGGGGCCAACGTCCTGACTTTC. Translation gives CASRLRDRVFSGANVLTF.

This chain connects TRBV30 to TRBJ1-2; D gene uncertain. Trimming took off 3 bases at V and 3 bases at J, with 8 bases between the two ends. Looked up from germline, CDR1 is GTSNPN and CDR2 is SVGIG (reference sequence). The CDR3 runs 12 residues. The CDR3: CAWSEGDYGYTF. Here the CDR3 DNA reads TGTGCCTGGAGCGAGGGTGACTATGGCTACACCTTC.

This clonotype has only a few counts. The V and J genes are TRBV12-3 or TRBV12-4 and TRBJ1-1; D gene unclear. V dropped 3 bases and J dropped 1 base, with 12 bases sitting between them. This CDR3 spans 15 amino acids. The DNA for the CDR3 is TGTGCCAGCAGTTTGGTCCTGAGTAGGAACACTGAAGCTTTCTTT. Its protein is CASSLVLSRNTEAFF.

The chain carries TRBV18 and TRBJ2-5; 7 nucleotides match TRBD2. This CDR3 region has 13 residues. V shed 6 bases, J shed 11 bases, and the junction held 12 bases outside the gene matches. Germline CDR1 is KGHSH and CDR2 is LQKENI. The CDR3, as DNA: TGTGCCAGCTCTCCTACCGGGGCGGGAGAGCAGTACTTC. Translation gives CASSPTGAGEQYF.